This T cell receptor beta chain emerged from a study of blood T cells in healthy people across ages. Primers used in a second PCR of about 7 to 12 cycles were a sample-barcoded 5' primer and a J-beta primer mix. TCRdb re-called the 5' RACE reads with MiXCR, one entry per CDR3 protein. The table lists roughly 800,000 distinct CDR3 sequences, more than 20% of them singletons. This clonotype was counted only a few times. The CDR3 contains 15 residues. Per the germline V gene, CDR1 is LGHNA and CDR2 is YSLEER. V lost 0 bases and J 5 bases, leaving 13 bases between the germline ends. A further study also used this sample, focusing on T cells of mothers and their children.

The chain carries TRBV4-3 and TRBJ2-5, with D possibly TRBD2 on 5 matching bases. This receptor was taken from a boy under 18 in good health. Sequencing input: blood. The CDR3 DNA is TGCGCCAGCAGCCAAGAGTTCAACCGCGGGGAGACCCAGTACTTC. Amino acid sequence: CASSQEFNRGETQYF.